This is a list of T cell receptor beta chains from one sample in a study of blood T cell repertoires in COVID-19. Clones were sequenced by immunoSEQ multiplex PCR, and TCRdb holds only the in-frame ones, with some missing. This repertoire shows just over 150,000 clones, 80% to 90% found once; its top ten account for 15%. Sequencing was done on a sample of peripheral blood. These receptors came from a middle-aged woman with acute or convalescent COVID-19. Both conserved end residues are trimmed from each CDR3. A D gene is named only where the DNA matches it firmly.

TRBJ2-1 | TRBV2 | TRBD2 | ASSAGTSGRAQF
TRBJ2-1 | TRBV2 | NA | ASSDHSSGAPYNEQF
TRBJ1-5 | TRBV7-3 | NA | ASSLTRDNNQPQH
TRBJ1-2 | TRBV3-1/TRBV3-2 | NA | ASSQLPRPGYGYGYT
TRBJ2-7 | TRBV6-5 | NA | ASSYLKGQLYEQY
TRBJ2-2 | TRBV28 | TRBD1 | ASALKGAAGELF
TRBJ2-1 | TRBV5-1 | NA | ASRENNNEQF
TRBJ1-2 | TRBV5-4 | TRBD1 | ASSVDREIGYT
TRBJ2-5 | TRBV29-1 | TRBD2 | SVGGISGAETQY
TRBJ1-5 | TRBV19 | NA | ASRDNHITNQPQH
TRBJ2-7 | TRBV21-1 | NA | ARWPFIAVHEQY
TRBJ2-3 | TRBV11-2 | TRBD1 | ASSTGQGILDTQY
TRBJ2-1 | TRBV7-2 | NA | ASSLFGLALLSYNEQF
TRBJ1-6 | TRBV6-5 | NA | ASSPPGQPNSPLH
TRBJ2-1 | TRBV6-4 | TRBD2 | ASKASGYYNEQF
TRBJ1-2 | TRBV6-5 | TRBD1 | ASRPGQGAYGYT
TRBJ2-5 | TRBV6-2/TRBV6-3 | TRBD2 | ASSYYPSGSGIETQY
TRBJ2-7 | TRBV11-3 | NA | ASSLGGLLY
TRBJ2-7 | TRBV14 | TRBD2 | ASSQAASGFYEQY
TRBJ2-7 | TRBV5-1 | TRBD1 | ASSLDIGQGYEQY
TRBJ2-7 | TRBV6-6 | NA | ASSQDSSGDLKTYEQY
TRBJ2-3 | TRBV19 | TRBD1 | ASSDRDRGADTQY
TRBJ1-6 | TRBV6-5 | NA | ASSYEHSYNSPLH
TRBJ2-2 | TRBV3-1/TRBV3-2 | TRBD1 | ASKRDRHTGELF
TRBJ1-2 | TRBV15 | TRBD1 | ATTSGTGGFGYT
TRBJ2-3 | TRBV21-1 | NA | ASSKVGTGPDTQY
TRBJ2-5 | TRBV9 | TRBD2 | ASSVTPLTSGAQETQY
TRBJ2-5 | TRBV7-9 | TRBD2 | ASSLSPGAGGWETQY
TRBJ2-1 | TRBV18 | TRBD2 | ASSPRLRSGRAEVTTYNEQF
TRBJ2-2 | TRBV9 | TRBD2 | ASSVPSRTSQTGELF